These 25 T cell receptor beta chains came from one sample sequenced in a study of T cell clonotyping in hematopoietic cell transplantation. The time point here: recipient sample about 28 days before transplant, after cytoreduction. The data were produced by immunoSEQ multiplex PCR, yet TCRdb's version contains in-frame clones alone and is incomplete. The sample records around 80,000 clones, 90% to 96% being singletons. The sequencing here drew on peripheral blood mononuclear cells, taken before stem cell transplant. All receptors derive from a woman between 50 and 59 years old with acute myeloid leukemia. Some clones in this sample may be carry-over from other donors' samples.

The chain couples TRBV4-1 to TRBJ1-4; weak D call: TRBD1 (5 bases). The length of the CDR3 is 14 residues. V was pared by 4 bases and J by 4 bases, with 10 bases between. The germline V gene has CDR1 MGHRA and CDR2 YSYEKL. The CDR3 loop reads CASSPGRGNEKLFF. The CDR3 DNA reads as TGCGCCAGCAGCCCGGGACGAGGTAATGAAAAACTGTTTTTT.

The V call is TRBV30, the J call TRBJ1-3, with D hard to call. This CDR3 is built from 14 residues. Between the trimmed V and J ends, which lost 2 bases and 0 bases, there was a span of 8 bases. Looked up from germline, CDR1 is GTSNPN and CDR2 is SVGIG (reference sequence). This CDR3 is CAWSSGVSGNTIYF. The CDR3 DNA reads TGTGCCTGGAGTTCAGGAGTCTCTGGAAACACCATATATTTT.

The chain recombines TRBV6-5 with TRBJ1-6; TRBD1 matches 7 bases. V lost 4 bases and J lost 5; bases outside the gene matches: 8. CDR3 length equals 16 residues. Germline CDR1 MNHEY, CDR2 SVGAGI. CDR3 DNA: TGTGCCAGCAGTTTTAAGCGGGACAGTAATAATTCACCCCTCCACTTT. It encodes CASSFKRDSNNSPLHF.

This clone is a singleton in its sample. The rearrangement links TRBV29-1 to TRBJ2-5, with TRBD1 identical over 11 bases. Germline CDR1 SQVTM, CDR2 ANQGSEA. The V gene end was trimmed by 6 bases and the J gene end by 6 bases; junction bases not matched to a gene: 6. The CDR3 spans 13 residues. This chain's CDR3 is CSVGQGDGQTQYF. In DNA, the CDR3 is TGCAGCGTGGGACAGGGGGATGGACAGACCCAGTACTTC.

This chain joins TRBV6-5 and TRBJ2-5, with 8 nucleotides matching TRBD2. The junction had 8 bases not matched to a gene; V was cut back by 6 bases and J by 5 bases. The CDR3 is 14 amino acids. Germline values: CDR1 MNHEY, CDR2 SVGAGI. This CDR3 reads CASRTGGGRETQYF. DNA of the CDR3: TGTGCCAGCAGGACGGGGGGGGGCCGGGAGACCCAGTACTTC.

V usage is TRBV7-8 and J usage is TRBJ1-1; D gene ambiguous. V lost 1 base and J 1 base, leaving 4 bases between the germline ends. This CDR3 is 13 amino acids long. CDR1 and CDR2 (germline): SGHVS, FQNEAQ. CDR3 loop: CASSLGRNTEAFF. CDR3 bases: TGTGCCAGCAGCTTAGGTAGGAACACTGAAGCTTTCTTT.

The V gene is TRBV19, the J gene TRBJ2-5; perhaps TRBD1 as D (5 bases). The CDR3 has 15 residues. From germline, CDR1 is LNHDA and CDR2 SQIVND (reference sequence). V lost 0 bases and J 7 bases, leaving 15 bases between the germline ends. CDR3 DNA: TGTGCCAGTAGTATAGATCGCCAGGGAAGGGTGACCCAGTACTTC. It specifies CASSIDRQGRVTQYF.

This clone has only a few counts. In DNA form, the CDR3 reads TGTGCCAGCAGTGAAAGGTCTGGGAGGGATAACTATGGCTACACCTTC. Residues: CASSERSGRDNYGYTF. This rearrangement joins TRBV2 to TRBJ1-2; D not resolved. The CDR3 runs to 16 residues. Germline lookup yields CDR1 SNHLY and CDR2 FYNNEI. Between the trimmed V and J ends, which lost 2 bases and 1 base, there was a span of 14 bases.

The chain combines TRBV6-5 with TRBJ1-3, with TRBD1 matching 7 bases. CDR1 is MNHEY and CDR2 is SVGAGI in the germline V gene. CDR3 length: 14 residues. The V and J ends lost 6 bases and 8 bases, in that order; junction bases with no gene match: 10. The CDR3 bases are TGTGCCAGCAGCCTTACAGGGGAAGGTGACACCATATATTTT. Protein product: CASSLTGEGDTIYF.

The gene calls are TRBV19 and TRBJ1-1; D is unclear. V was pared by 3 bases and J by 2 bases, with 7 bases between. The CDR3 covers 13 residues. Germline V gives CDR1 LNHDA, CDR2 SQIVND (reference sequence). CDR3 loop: CASSINSNTEAFF. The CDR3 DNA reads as TGTGCCAGTAGTATTAACAGCAACACTGAAGCTTTCTTT.

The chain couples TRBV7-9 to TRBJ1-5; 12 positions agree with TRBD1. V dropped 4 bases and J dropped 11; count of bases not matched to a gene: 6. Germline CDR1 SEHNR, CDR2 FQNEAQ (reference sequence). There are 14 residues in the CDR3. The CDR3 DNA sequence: TGTGCCAGCAGCTCGGGACAGGGGGCAAGGTCCCAGCATTTT. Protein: CASSSGQGARSQHF.

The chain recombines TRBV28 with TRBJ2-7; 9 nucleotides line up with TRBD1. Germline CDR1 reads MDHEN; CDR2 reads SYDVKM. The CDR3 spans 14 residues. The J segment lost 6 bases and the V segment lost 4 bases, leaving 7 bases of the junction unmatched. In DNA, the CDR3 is TGTGCCAGCAGTTCCCGGGACAGGGACCTCGAGCAGTACTTC. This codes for CASSSRDRDLEQYF.

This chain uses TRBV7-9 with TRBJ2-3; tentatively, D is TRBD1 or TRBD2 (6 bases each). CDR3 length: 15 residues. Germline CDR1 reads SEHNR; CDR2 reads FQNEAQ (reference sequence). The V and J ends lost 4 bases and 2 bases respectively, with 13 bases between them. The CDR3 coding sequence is TGTGCCAGCAGCTCGAGGGGGGAATCCACAGATACGCAGTATTTT. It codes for CASSSRGESTDTQYF. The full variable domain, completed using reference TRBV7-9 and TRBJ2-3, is DTGVSQNPRHKITKRGQNVTFRCDPISEHNRLYWYRQTLGQGPEFLTYFQNEAQLEKSRLLSDRFSAERPKGSFSTLEIQRTEQGDSAMYLCASSSRGESTDTQYFGPGTRLTVL.

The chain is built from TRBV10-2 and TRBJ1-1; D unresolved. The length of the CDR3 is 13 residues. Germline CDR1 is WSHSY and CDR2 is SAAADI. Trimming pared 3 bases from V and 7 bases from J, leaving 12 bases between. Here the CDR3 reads CASSDGVAYEAFF. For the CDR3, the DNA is TGCGCCAGCAGTGATGGGGTGGCCTATGAAGCTTTCTTT.

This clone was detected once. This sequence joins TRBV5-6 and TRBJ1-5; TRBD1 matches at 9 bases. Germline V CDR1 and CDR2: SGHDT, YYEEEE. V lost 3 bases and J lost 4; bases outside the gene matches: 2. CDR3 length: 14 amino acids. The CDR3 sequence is CASSWGQGNQPQHF. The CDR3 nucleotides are TGTGCCAGCAGCTGGGGACAGGGTAATCAGCCCCAGCATTTT.

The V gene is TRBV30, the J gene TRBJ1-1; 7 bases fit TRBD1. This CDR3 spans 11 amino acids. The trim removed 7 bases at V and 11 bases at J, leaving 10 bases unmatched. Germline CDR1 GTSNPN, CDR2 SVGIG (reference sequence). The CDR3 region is CAFRGQGEAFF. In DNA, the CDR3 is TGTGCCTTCCGGGGGCAGGGGGAGGCTTTCTTT. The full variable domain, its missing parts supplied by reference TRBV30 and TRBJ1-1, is SQTIHQWPATLVQPVGSPLSLECTVEGTSNPNLYWYRQAAGRGLQLLFYSVGIGQISSEVPQNLSASRPQDRQFILSSKKLLLSDSGFYLCAFRGQGEAFFGQGTRLTVV.

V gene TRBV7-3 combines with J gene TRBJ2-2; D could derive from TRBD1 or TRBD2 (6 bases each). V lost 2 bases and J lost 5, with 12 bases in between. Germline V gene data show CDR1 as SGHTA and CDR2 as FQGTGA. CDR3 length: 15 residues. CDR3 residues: CASSLLGGGTGELFF. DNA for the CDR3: TGTGCCAGCAGCTTATTAGGGGGAGGAACCGGGGAGCTGTTTTTT.

CDR3 in DNA: TGCAGCGCCGGGACTAGCGGGGCAGAGACCCAGTACTTC. It specifies CSAGTSGAETQYF. The chain employs TRBV29-1 and TRBJ2-5; 13 positions agree with TRBD2. Germline trimming cut 7 bases from V and 4 bases from J; bases unmatched to any gene: 3. The CDR3 loop spans 13 amino acids. Germline CDR1 reads SQVTM; CDR2 reads ANQGSEA.

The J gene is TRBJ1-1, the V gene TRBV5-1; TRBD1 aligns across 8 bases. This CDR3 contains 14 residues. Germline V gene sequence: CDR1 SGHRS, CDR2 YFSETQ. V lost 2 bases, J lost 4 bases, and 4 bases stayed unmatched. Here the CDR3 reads CASSFQGAATEAFF. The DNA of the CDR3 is TGCGCCAGCAGCTTTCAGGGGGCCGCCACTGAAGCTTTCTTT.

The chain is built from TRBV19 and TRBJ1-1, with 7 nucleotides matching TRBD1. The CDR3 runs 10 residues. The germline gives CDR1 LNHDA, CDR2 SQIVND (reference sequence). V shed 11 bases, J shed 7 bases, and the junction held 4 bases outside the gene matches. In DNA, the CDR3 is TGTGCCGGCGGGACAGTTGAAGCTTTCTTT. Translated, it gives CAGGTVEAFF.

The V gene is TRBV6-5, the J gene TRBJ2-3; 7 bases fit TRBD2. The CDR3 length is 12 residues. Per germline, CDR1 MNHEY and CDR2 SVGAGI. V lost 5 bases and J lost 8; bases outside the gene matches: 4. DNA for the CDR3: TGTGCCAGCAGTGGGGCTAGCGGTACGCAGTATTTT. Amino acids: CASSGASGTQYF.

CDR3 residues: CASSPGQGNYGYTF. The DNA of the CDR3 is TGTGCCAGCAGCCCCGGACAGGGAAACTATGGCTACACCTTC. The rearrangement uses TRBV21-1 and TRBJ1-2; the D segment call TRBD1 is taken from the table without a DNA check. TRBV21-1 constitutes a pseudogene. CDR3 length equals 14 residues.

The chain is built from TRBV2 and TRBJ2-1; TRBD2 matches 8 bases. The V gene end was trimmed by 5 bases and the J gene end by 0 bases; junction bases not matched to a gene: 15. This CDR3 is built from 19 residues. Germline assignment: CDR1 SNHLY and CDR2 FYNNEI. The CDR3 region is CASSLTSGGPVSSYNEQFF. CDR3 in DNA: TGTGCCAGCAGTCTTACTAGCGGAGGACCAGTCAGCTCCTACAATGAGCAGTTCTTC.

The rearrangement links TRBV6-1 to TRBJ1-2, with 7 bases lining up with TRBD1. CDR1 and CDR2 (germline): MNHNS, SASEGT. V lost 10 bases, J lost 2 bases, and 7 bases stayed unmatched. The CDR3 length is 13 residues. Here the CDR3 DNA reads TGTGCCACCACACAGGGGATCAACTATGGCTACACCTTC. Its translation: CATTQGINYGYTF.

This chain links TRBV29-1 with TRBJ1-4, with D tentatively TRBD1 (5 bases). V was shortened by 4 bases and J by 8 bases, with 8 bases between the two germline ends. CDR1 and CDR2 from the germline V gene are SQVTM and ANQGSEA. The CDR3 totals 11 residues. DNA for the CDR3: TGCAGCGTTGTCGGGGGGGAAAAACTGTTTTTT. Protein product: CSVVGGEKLFF.